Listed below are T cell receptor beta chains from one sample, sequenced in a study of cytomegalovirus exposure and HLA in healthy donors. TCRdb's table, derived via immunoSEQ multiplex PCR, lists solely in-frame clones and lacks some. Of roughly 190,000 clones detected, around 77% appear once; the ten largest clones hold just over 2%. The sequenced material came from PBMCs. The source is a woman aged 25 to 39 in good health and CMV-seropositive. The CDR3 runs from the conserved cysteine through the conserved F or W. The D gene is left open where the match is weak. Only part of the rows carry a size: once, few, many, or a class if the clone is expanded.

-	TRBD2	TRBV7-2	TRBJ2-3	CASSLSGGEDTQYF	TGTGCCAGCAGCCTGTCGGGAGGGGAGGATACGCAGTATTTT
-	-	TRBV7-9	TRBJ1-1	CASSRTNQGEAFF	TGTGCCAGCAGCCGGACGAACCAGGGGGAAGCTTTCTTT
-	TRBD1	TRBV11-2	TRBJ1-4	CASSTGAGEKLFF	TGTGCCAGTTCGACAGGGGCGGGTGAAAAACTGTTTTTT
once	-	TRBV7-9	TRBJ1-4	CASSLATGFNEKLFF	TGTGCCAGCAGCTTAGCGACAGGTTTTAATGAAAAACTGTTTTTT
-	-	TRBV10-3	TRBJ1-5	CAVRQTFNQPQHF	TGTGCCGTCCGACAGACTTTCAATCAGCCCCAGCATTTT
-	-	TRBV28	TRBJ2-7	CASTRTGHYEQYF	TGTGCCAGCACCAGAACAGGGCACTACGAGCAGTACTTC
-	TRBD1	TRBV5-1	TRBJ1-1	CASSGRTGAEAFF	TGCGCCAGCAGCGGTCGAACAGGGGCTGAAGCTTTCTTT
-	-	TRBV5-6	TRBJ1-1	CASSFVGRETEAFF	TGTGCCAGCAGCTTTGTGGGTAGGGAGACTGAAGCTTTCTTT
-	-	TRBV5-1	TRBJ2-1	CASSLKPRVVYNEQFF	TGCGCCAGCAGCTTGAAACCCAGGGTGGTCTACAATGAGCAGTTCTTC
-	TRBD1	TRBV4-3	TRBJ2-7	CASSQVRGGQGLYEQYF	TGCGCCAGCAGCCAAGTAAGGGGGGGACAGGGGCTCTACGAGCAGTACTTC
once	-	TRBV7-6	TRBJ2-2	CASSLRGHRDTGELFF	TGTGCCAGCAGCTTACGGGGCCACAGGGACACCGGGGAGCTGTTTTTT
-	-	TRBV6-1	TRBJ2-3	CASSRLNSGTDTQYF	TGTGCCAGCAGTCGATTAAACTCAGGGACAGATACGCAGTATTTT
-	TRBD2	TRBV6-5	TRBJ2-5	CASSYPRTSGGETQYF	TGTGCCAGCAGTTACCCCCGGACTAGCGGGGGGGAGACCCAGTACTTC
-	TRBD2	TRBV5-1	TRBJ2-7	CASSFNWAGGASYEQYF	TGCGCCAGCAGCTTCAATTGGGCGGGGGGGGCGTCCTACGAGCAGTACTTC
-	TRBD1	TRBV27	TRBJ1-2	CASSSGTGITLGYTF	TGTGCCAGCAGTTCCGGGACAGGGATCACTCTGGGCTACACCTTC
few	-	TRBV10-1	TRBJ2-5	CASSPGQPQETQYF	TGCGCCAGCAGTCCCGGACAGCCACAAGAGACCCAGTACTTC
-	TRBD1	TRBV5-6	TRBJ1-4	CASSATGGEKLFF	TGTGCCAGCAGCGCGACAGGGGGTGAAAAACTGTTTTTT
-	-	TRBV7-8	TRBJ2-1	CASREIAVGVEYNEQFF	TGTGCCAGCAGGGAGATAGCGGTGGGAGTTGAGTACAATGAGCAGTTCTTC
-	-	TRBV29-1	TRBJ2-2	CSVVDSRSNTGELFF	TGCAGCGTTGTTGATAGTAGATCGAACACCGGGGAGCTGTTTTTT
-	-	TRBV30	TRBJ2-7	CAWSVRGLYYEQYF	TGTGCCTGGAGTGTACGGGGACTGTACTACGAGCAGTACTTC
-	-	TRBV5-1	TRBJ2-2	CASRLIGELFF	TGCGCCAGCCGTCTTATCGGGGAGCTGTTTTTT
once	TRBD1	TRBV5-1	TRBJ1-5	CASSRDSTGDQPQHF	TGCGCCAGCAGCAGGGACAGTACAGGGGATCAGCCCCAGCATTTT
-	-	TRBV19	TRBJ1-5	CASSSDSGNQPQHF	TGTGCCAGTAGTTCGGACAGCGGCAATCAGCCCCAGCATTTT
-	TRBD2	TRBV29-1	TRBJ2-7	CSVVSGGPYEQYF	TGCAGCGTCGTTAGCGGGGGACCCTACGAGCAGTACTTC
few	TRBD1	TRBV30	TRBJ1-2	CAWRQGGHGYTF	TGTGCCTGGCGACAGGGAGGACACGGCTACACCTTC